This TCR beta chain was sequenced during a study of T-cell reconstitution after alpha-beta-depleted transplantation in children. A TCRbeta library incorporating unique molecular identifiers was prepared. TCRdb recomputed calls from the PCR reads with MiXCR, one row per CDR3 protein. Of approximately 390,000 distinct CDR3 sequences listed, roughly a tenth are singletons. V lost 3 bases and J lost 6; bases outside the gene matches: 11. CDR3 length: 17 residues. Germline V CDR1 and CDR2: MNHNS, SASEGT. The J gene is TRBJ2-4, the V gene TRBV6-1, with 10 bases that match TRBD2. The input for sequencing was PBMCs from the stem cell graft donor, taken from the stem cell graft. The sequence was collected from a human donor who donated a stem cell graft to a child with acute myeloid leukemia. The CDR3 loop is CASSDSGTSALGNIQYF. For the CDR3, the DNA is TGTGCCAGCAGTGATTCCGGGACTAGCGCTTTGGGAAACATTCAGTACTTC.